The 24 T cell receptor beta chains below were found in one sample sequenced in a study of blood T cell repertoires in COVID-19. TCRdb's table, derived via immunoSEQ multiplex PCR, lists solely in-frame clones and lacks some. In the table there are around 330,000 clones, over 75% of which are singletons. The specimen sequenced was peripheral blood. Receptor source: a woman in her fifties or sixties with active or convalescent COVID-19.

The chain has TRBV18 and TRBJ1-2; D gene ambiguous. The CDR3 has 17 amino acids. V lost 2 bases to trimming and J lost 0 bases, with 16 bases between them. Germline lookup yields CDR1 KGHSH and CDR2 LQKENI. CDR3 sequence: CASSPFTSGRANYGYTF. The CDR3 nucleotides are TGTGCCAGCTCACCATTCACTTCGGGGAGAGCTAACTATGGCTACACCTTC. The variable domain in full, completed from reference TRBV18 and TRBJ1-2, reads NAGVMQNPRHLVRRRGQEARLRCSPMKGHSHVYWYRQLPEEGLKFMVYLQKENIIDESGMPKERFSAEFPKEGPSILRIQQVVRGDSAAYFCASSPFTSGRANYGYTFGSGTRLTVV.

The chain joins TRBV7-2 to TRBJ1-1; tentative D call: TRBD1 (6 bases). The CDR3 contains 14 residues. Per the germline V gene, CDR1 is SGHTA and CDR2 is FQGNSA. Deletions cut 5 bases from V and 3 bases from J, with 13 bases between. The CDR3 nucleotides read TGTGCCAGCAGCGACCCAGGGGCGTACACTGAAGCTTTCTTT. Residues: CASSDPGAYTEAFF.

V and J are TRBV6-5 and TRBJ1-1; D is ambiguous. This CDR3 is 13 amino acids long. With 4 bases removed from V and 0 bases from J, the gap between germline ends came to 6 bases. From germline, CDR1 is MNHEY and CDR2 SVGAGI. The CDR3 DNA follows: TGTGCCAGCAGTTCACTCATGAACACTGAAGCTTTCTTT. Residues: CASSSLMNTEAFF.

The chain couples TRBV18 to TRBJ1-4, with 10 bases lining up with TRBD1. The ends lost 1 base at V and 8 bases at J; junction bases unmatched: 4. Germline loops: CDR1 KGHSH, CDR2 LQKENI. The CDR3 contains 15 residues. The DNA of the CDR3 is TGTGCCAGCTCACCACAAGGGACAGGGGAAGAAAAACTGTTTTTT. It encodes CASSPQGTGEEKLFF.

This chain connects TRBV7-9 to TRBJ1-2; TRBD1 agrees at 7 bases. V lost 2 bases and J lost 1; bases outside the gene matches: 13. The CDR3 runs 18 residues. Germline loops: CDR1 SEHNR, CDR2 FQNEAQ (reference sequence). The CDR3 region is CASSLFEPRGPDNYGYTF. CDR3 bases: TGTGCCAGCAGCTTATTTGAGCCGAGGGGGCCAGATAACTATGGCTACACCTTC.

This chain links TRBV11-3 with TRBJ2-2; the D gene is possibly TRBD1 (6 bases). V shed 2 bases and J shed 4 bases, with 20 bases lying between them. Germline CDR1 reads SGHNT; CDR2 reads YENEEA. The CDR3 covers 18 residues. The CDR3 nucleotides are TGTGCCAGCAGCTTACGGTCAGGACAGAAATTTGGCACCGGGGAGCTGTTTTTT. This gives the protein CASSLRSGQKFGTGELFF.

The J gene is TRBJ2-1, the V gene TRBV7-9; possibly TRBD2 for D (5 bases). This CDR3 spans 15 amino acids. Germline V gene lookup returns CDR1 SEHNR and CDR2 FQNEAQ (reference sequence). Trimming removed 5 bases at V and 3 bases at J, with 14 bases between. The CDR3 DNA follows: TGTGCCAGCAGCGGAGGTGGCGGAAACTACAATGAGCAGTTCTTC. Translation gives CASSGGGGNYNEQFF. Full variable domain (remainder filled in from reference TRBV7-9 and TRBJ2-1): DTGVSQNPRHKITKRGQNVTFRCDPISEHNRLYWYRQTLGQGPEFLTYFQNEAQLEKSRLLSDRFSAERPKGSFSTLEIQRTEQGDSAMYLCASSGGGGNYNEQFFGPGTRLTVL.

The chain joins TRBV30 to TRBJ2-7; 8 nucleotides agree with TRBD1. The CDR3 spans 13 residues. J was trimmed by 4 bases and V by 5 bases; bases with no gene match: 7. CDR1 is GTSNPN and CDR2 is SVGIG in the germline V gene (reference sequence). CDR3: CAWSRTGTYEQYF. CDR3 coding DNA: TGTGCCTGGTCCCGGACAGGGACGTACGAGCAGTACTTC.

V is TRBV20-1 and J is TRBJ1-5; 7 bases line up with TRBD1. This CDR3 has 15 amino acids. CDR1 and CDR2 from the germline V gene are DFQATT and SNEGSKA (reference sequence). V dropped 3 bases and J dropped 6; count of bases not matched to a gene: 11. The chain's CDR3 is CSASSGTGAGQPQHF. CDR3 in DNA: TGCAGTGCTAGTTCCGGCACAGGGGCCGGTCAGCCCCAGCATTTT.

The chain recombines TRBV7-9 with TRBJ2-4; TRBD2 might be the D (6 bases). In germline, CDR1 is SEHNR, CDR2 FQNEAQ (reference sequence). Trimming left V 5 bases short and J 4 bases short, with 18 bases between. The CDR3 is 16 amino acids. The CDR3 sequence: CASSPPGAGTKNIQYF. The CDR3 DNA sequence: TGTGCCAGCAGCCCCCCCGGTGCGGGGACGAAAAACATTCAGTACTTC.

V gene TRBV28 combines with J gene TRBJ2-7; TRBD2 matches at 9 bases. J was trimmed by 3 bases and V by 4 bases; bases with no gene match: 7. The CDR3 length is 15 residues. Germline CDR1 reads MDHEN; CDR2 reads SYDVKM. DNA of the CDR3: TGTGCCAGCAGTTCAGGGCTAGCGGGAAGCTACGAGCAGTACTTC. Its protein is CASSSGLAGSYEQYF.

This chain joins TRBV29-1 and TRBJ2-7, with D possibly matching TRBD2 (5 bases). There are 13 residues in the CDR3. Germline CDR1 SQVTM, CDR2 ANQGSEA. Trimming took off 7 bases at V and 0 bases at J, with 13 bases between the two ends. The chain's CDR3 is CSARVTASYEQYF. The CDR3 nucleotides read TGCAGCGCGCGGGTTACCGCCTCCTACGAGCAGTACTTC.

J is TRBJ2-1 and V is TRBV9; 11 bases line up with TRBD2. Per germline, CDR1 SGDLS and CDR2 YYNGEE. This CDR3 contains 17 residues. V lost 1 base to trimming and J lost 8 bases; unmatched junction nucleotides: 11. CDR3 in DNA: TGTGCCAGCAGCGTAAGTCCTAGCGGGGGGAAGGGCGATGAGCAGTTCTTC. It encodes CASSVSPSGGKGDEQFF.

The chain couples TRBV7-9 to TRBJ2-1; 7 bases map to TRBD1. The V gene's germline CDR1 is SEHNR and CDR2 FQNEAQ (reference sequence). The CDR3 is made up of 16 amino acids. The junction had 10 bases not matched to a gene; V was cut back by 2 bases and J by 6 bases. CDR3 in amino acids: CASSLKQGFYFNEQFF. The DNA of the CDR3 is TGTGCCAGCAGCTTAAAACAGGGGTTTTATTTCAATGAGCAGTTCTTC.

The gene calls are TRBV27 and TRBJ1-1; TRBD1 agrees at 7 bases. The V gene end was trimmed by 1 base and the J gene end by 12 bases; junction bases not matched to a gene: 11. The CDR3 consists of 14 residues. Germline CDR1 is MNHEY and CDR2 is SMNVEV (reference sequence). The CDR3: CASSLFAETGRTFF. CDR3 coding DNA: TGTGCCAGCAGTTTATTCGCTGAGACAGGGAGGACTTTCTTT.

The J gene is TRBJ2-5, the V gene TRBV20-1, with TRBD2 identical over 9 bases. This CDR3 has 15 amino acids. V lost 3 bases, J lost 1 base, and 6 bases stayed unmatched. The V gene's germline CDR1 is DFQATT and CDR2 SNEGSKA (reference sequence). CDR3 DNA: TGCAGTGCTAGTTTGGCGGGGGGGTTCCAAGAGACCCAGTACTTC. It yields the protein CSASLAGGFQETQYF.

This clone was seen a few times. The chain is built from TRBV6-5 and TRBJ1-5, with 7 bases identical to TRBD1. Per germline, CDR1 MNHEY and CDR2 SVGAGI. The V and J ends lost 6 bases and 6 bases, in that order; junction bases with no gene match: 8. The CDR3 is 14 amino acids. This CDR3 reads CASSQTGVGQPQHF. DNA of the CDR3: TGTGCCAGCAGCCAAACAGGGGTGGGTCAGCCCCAGCATTTT.

The rearrangement links TRBV27 to TRBJ2-2; D is perhaps TRBD2 (5 bases). The V end was cut by 10 bases, the J end by 6 bases, with 18 bases between. The CDR3 is made up of 14 amino acids. Per the germline V gene, CDR1 is MNHEY and CDR2 is SMNVEV (reference sequence). The CDR3 sequence is CATSHRGYAGELFF. Here the CDR3 DNA reads TGTGCCACCTCCCATCGGGGTTATGCCGGGGAGCTGTTTTTT.

The genes are TRBV18 and TRBJ1-4, with 7 bases that match TRBD1. The germline V gene encodes CDR1 KGHSH and CDR2 LQKENI. V lost 3 bases to trimming and J lost 6 bases; unmatched junction nucleotides: 7. The CDR3 loop spans 15 amino acids. In DNA, the CDR3 is TGTGCCAGCTCACCGGAGGGGGCTAGGTATGAAAAACTGTTTTTT. Translated, it gives CASSPEGARYEKLFF.

V usage is TRBV10-3 and J usage is TRBJ1-1, with D unresolved. Germline V gene data show CDR1 as ENHRY and CDR2 as SYGVKD. The CDR3 has 14 amino acids. V was pared by 0 bases and J by 4 bases, with 9 bases between. In nucleotides, the CDR3 is TGTGCCATCAGTGAGTCAGAGGGCAGCACTGAAGCTTTCTTT. Amino acid sequence: CAISESEGSTEAFF.

V and J are TRBV29-1 and TRBJ2-1; TRBD2 aligns across 11 bases. Germline CDR1 is SQVTM and CDR2 is ANQGSEA. CDR3 length equals 14 residues. V trimming: 2 bases; J trimming: 3 bases; junction bases outside the gene matches: 0. The CDR3 spells CSVELAGGYNEQFF. The DNA for the CDR3 is TGCAGCGTTGAACTAGCGGGAGGCTACAATGAGCAGTTCTTC.

The chain links TRBV7-9 to TRBJ1-5; TRBD1 might be the D (6 bases). The CDR3 consists of 15 residues. With 3 bases removed from V and 0 bases from J, the gap between germline ends came to 9 bases. CDR1 SEHNR and CDR2 FQNEAQ come from the germline V gene (reference sequence). The CDR3, as DNA: TGTGCCAGCAGCTTTCAGGGGCCTAGCAATCAGCCCCAGCATTTT. Translation gives CASSFQGPSNQPQHF.

The CDR3 nucleotides read TGTGCCAGCAGTTTAGACAGGGCCTACGAGCAGTACTTC. It codes for CASSLDRAYEQYF. V and J are TRBV28 and TRBJ2-7; 7 bases are a match to TRBD1. Germline CDR1 MDHEN, CDR2 SYDVKM. The V and J ends lost 2 bases and 2 bases, in that order; junction bases with no gene match: 0. This CDR3 contains 13 residues.

The chain joins TRBV4-1 to TRBJ1-2; D is possibly TRBD1 (5 bases). Deletions cut 2 bases from V and 4 bases from J, with 14 bases between. The CDR3 covers 15 residues. Germline values: CDR1 MGHRA, CDR2 YSYEKL. The CDR3 DNA reads as TGCGCCAGCAGCCAAACCCCTGACAGAGTCTATGGCTACACCTTC. Translating gives CASSQTPDRVYGYTF.